Shown below are 13 T cell receptor beta chains from a single sample sequenced in a study of identifying expanded T cells in peripheral blood. Produced via immunoSEQ multiplex PCR; TCRdb's table is partial and in-frame only. In the table there are under 150,000 clones, 75% to 90% of which are singletons. Sample: blood. Receptor source: a person aged 18 to 75 in good health.

The V gene is TRBV7-6, the J gene TRBJ1-3; perhaps TRBD1 as D (5 bases). Germline V CDR1 and CDR2: SGHVS, FNYEAQ. The CDR3 covers 15 residues. The V gene lost 3 bases and the J gene lost 2 bases, with 11 bases spanning the gap. The CDR3, as DNA: TGTGCCAGCAGCTTGTCAGGGTCTACTGGAAACACCATATATTTT. This sequence encodes CASSLSGSTGNTIYF.

The rearrangement uses TRBV9 and TRBJ2-7; TRBD2 matches at 12 bases. V lost 3 bases to trimming and J lost 7 bases; unmatched junction nucleotides: 11. CDR3 length: 16 amino acids. Germline V gives CDR1 SGDLS, CDR2 YYNGEE. CDR3 bases: TGTGCCAGCAGCGACGGTAGACTAGCGGGGGCCCGTGAGCAGTACTTC. Amino acid sequence: CASSDGRLAGAREQYF. The variable domain in full, completed from reference TRBV9 and TRBJ2-7, reads DSGVTQTPKHLITATGQRVTLRCSPRSGDLSVYWYQQSLDQGLQFLIQYYNGEERAKGNILERFSAQQFPDLHSELNLSSLELGDSALYFCASSDGRLAGAREQYFGPGTRLTVT.

The chain uses TRBV27 and TRBJ2-1; 11 bases align to TRBD2. CDR3 size: 18 residues. Germline assignment: CDR1 MNHEY and CDR2 SMNVEV (reference sequence). The ends lost 0 bases at V and 1 base at J; junction bases unmatched: 5. CDR3 in amino acids: CASSLSTLAGGSYNEQFF. CDR3 coding DNA: TGTGCCAGCAGTTTATCGACGCTAGCGGGGGGTTCCTACAATGAGCAGTTCTTC.

The V gene is TRBV18, the J gene TRBJ1-6, with 8 bases that match TRBD1. The CDR3 runs 15 residues. The J segment lost 9 bases and the V segment lost 2 bases, leaving 6 bases of the junction unmatched. Germline V CDR1 and CDR2: KGHSH, LQKENI. In nucleotides, the CDR3 is TGTGCCAGCTCACCAGACAGGGGCAGAGGTTCACCCCTCCACTTT. Its translation: CASSPDRGRGSPLHF.

The rearrangement links TRBV6-5 to TRBJ1-1; perhaps TRBD1 as D (5 bases). This CDR3 is 14 amino acids long. The V end lost 4 bases, the J end lost 1 base, and 10 bases lay between the germline ends. In germline, CDR1 is MNHEY, CDR2 SVGAGI. CDR3: CASSSGGQNTEAFF. CDR3 DNA sequence: TGTGCCAGCAGTTCCGGGGGTCAGAACACTGAAGCTTTCTTT.

The chain uses TRBV5-6 and TRBJ2-7; TRBD2 aligns across 13 bases. V gave up 3 bases and J gave up 5 bases; unmatched junction bases: 2. Germline CDR1 reads SGHDT; CDR2 reads YYEEEE. The CDR3 sequence is 14 residues long. This CDR3 reads CASSSGLAGDEQYF. The CDR3 coding sequence is TGTGCCAGCAGCTCCGGACTAGCGGGAGACGAGCAGTACTTC.

The rearrangement uses TRBV7-9 and TRBJ1-1, with D possibly being TRBD1 (6 bases). Between the trimmed V and J ends, which lost 4 bases and 8 bases, there was a span of 11 bases. CDR3 length equals 12 residues. CDR1 and CDR2 (germline): SEHNR, FQNEAQ (reference sequence). The CDR3 reads CASSWSDREAFF. The CDR3, as DNA: TGTGCCAGCAGCTGGTCCGACAGGGAAGCTTTCTTT.

The rearrangement links TRBV11-2 to TRBJ2-6, with TRBD1 matching over 10 bases. CDR1 and CDR2 (germline): SGHAT, FQNNGV. The V gene end was trimmed by 0 bases and the J gene end by 1 base; junction bases not matched to a gene: 6. This CDR3 has 19 residues. This CDR3 is CASSLDGRQGASGANVLTF. DNA for the CDR3: TGTGCCAGCAGCTTAGATGGGAGACAGGGGGCGTCTGGGGCCAACGTCCTGACTTTC.

As DNA, the CDR3 is TGTGCCACCTTCTACAGGGTGAGGACTGAAGCTTTCTTT. Its protein is CATFYRVRTEAFF. V is TRBV28 and J is TRBJ1-1, with D possibly TRBD1 on 6 matching bases. Trimming cost V 10 bases and J 5 bases, with 17 bases left between them. Germline assignment: CDR1 MDHEN and CDR2 SYDVKM. This CDR3 comprises 13 residues. Supplemented by reference TRBV28 and TRBJ1-1, the full variable domain reads DVKVTQSSRYLVKRTGEKVFLECVQDMDHENMFWYRQDPGLGLRLIYFSYDVKMKEKGDIPEGYSVSREKKERFSLILESASTNQTSMYLCATFYRVRTEAFFGQGTRLTVV.

This clone was seen more than once but under ten times. The gene calls are TRBV19 and TRBJ1-5, with D possibly TRBD1 on 5 matching bases. This CDR3 has 16 residues. Between the trimmed V and J ends, which lost 9 bases and 1 base, there was a span of 19 bases. Germline V lookup: CDR1 LNHDA, CDR2 SQIVND (reference sequence). The CDR3 spells CASHVIRGGSNQPQHF. The CDR3 nucleotides read TGTGCCAGCCATGTCATAAGGGGAGGGAGCAATCAGCCCCAGCATTTT. Full variable domain (rest looked up from reference TRBV19 and TRBJ1-5): DGGITQSPKYLFRKEGQNVTLSCEQNLNHDAMYWYRQDPGQGLRLIYYSQIVNDFQKGDIAEGYSVSREKKESFPLTVTSAQKNPTAFYLCASHVIRGGSNQPQHFGDGTRLSIL.

The V and J genes are TRBV2 and TRBJ1-2; D possibly corresponds to TRBD1 (5 bases). V was trimmed by 7 bases and J by 8 bases, leaving 17 bases between them. In germline, CDR1 is SNHLY, CDR2 FYNNEI. This CDR3 comprises 13 residues. CDR3 sequence (DNA): TGTGCCAGCACATACCTGGACGGGGGAGGCTACACCTTC. Protein product: CASTYLDGGGYTF.

This rearrangement joins TRBV18 to TRBJ2-5; perhaps D is TRBD1 or TRBD2 (5 bases each). The germline gives CDR1 KGHSH, CDR2 LQKENI. V dropped 3 bases and J dropped 1 base, with 12 bases sitting between them. The length of the CDR3 is 15 residues. CDR3 sequence reads: CASSPNPGAQETQYF. In nucleotides, the CDR3 is TGTGCCAGCTCACCGAACCCCGGGGCCCAAGAGACCCAGTACTTC.

The chain combines TRBV10-3 with TRBJ2-7, with 8 bases fitting TRBD1. CDR3 length equals 14 residues. With 10 bases clipped from V and 5 bases from J, the junction kept 13 bases outside the gene matches. From germline, CDR1 is ENHRY and CDR2 SYGVKD. CDR3: CATYHGQGAHEQYF. The CDR3 coding sequence is TGTGCCACCTACCACGGCCAGGGGGCCCACGAGCAGTACTTC.